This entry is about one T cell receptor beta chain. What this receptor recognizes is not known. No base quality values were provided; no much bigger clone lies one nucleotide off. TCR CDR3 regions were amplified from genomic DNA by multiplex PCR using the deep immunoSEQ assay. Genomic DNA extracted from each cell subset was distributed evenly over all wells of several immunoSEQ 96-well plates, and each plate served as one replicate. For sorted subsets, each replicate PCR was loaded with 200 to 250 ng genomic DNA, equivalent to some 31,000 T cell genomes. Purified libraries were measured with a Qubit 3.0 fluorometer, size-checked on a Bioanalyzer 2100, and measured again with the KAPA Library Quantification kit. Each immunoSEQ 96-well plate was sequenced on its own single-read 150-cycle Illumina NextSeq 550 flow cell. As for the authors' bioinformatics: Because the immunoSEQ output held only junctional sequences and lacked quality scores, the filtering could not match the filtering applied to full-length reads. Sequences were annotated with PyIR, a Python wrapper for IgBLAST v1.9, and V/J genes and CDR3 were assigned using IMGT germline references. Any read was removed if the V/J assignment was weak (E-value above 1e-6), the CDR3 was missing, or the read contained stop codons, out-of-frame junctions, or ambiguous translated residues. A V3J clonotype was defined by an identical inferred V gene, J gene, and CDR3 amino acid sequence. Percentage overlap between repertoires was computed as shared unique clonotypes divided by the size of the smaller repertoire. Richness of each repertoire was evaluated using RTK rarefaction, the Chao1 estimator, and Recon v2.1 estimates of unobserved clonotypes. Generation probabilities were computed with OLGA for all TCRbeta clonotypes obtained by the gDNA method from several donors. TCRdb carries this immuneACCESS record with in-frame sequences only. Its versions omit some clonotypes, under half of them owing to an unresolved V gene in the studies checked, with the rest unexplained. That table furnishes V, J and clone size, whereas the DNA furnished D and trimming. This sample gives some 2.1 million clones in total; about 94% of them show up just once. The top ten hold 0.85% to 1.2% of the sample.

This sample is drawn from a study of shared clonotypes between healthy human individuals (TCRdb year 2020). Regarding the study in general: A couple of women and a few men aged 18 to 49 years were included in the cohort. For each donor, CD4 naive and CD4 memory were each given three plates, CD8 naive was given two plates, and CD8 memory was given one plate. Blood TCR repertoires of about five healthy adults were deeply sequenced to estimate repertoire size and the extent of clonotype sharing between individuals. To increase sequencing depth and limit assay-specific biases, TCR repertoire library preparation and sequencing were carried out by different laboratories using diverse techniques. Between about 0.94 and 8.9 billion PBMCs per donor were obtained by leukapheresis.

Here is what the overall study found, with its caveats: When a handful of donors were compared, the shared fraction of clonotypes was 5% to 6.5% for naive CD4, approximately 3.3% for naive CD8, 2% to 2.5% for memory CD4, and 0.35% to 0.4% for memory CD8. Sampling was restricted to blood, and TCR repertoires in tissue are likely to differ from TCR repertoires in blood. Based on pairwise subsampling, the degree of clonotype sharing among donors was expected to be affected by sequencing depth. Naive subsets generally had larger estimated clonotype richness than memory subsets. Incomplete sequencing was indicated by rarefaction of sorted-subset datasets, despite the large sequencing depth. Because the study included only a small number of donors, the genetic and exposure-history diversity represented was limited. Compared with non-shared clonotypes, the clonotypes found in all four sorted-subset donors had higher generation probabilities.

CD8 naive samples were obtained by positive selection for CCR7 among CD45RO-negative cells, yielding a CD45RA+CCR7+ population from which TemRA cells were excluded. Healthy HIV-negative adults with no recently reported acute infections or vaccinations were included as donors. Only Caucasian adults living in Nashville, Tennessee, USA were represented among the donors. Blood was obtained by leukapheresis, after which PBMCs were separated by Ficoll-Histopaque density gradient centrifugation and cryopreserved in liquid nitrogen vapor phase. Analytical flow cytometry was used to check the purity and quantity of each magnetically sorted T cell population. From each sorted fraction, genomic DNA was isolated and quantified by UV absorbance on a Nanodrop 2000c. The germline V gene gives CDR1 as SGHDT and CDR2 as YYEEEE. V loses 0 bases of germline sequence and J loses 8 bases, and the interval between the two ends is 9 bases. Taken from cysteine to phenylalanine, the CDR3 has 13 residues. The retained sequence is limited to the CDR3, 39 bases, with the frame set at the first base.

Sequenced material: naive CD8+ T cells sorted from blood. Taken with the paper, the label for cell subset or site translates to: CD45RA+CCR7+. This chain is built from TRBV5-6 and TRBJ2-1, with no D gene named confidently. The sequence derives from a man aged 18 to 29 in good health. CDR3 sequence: CASSLEVDYEQFF. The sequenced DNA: TGTGCCAGCAGCTTGGAGGTTGACTATGAGCAGTTCTTC.